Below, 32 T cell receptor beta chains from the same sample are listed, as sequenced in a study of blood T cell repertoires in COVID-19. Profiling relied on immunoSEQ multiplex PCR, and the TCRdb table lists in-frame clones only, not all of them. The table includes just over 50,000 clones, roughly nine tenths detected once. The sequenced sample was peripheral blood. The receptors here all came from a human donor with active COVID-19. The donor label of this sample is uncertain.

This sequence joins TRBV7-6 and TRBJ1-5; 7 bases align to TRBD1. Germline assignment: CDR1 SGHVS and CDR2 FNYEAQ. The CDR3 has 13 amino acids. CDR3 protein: CASGAGGHQPQHF. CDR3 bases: TGTGCTTCTGGGGCAGGGGGACATCAGCCCCAGCATTTT. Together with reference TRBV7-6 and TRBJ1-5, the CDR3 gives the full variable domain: GAGVSQSPRYKVTKRGQDVALRCDPISGHVSLYWYRQALGQGPEFLTYFNYEAQQDKSGLPNDRFSAERPEGSISTLTIQRTEQRDSAMYRCASGAGGHQPQHFGDGTRLSIL.

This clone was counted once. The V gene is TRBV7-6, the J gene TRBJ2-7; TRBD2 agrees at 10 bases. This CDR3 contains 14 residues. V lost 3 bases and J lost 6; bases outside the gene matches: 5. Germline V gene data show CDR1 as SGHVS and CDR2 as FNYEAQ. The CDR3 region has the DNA TGTGCCAGCAGCTTGTCTAGCGGGGGCGGCGAGCAGTACTTC. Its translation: CASSLSSGGGEQYF.

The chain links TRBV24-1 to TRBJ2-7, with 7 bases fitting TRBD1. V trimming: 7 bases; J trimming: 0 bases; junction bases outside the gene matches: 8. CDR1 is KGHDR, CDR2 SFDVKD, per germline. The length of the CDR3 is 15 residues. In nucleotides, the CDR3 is TGTGCCACCAGACCACAGGGGCCTATCTCCTACGAGCAGTACTTC. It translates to CATRPQGPISYEQYF.

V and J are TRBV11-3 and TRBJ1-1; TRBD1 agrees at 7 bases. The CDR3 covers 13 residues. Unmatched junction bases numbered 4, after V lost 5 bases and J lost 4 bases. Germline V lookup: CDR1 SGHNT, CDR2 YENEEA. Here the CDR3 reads CASSPTGVTEAFF. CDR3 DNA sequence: TGTGCCAGCAGCCCCACAGGGGTCACTGAAGCTTTCTTT.

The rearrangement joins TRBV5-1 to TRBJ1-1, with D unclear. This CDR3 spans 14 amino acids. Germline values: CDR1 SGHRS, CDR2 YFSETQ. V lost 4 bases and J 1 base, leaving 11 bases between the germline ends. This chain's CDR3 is CASSQTTPNTEAFF. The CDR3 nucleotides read TGCGCCAGCAGCCAAACAACCCCGAACACTGAAGCTTTCTTT.

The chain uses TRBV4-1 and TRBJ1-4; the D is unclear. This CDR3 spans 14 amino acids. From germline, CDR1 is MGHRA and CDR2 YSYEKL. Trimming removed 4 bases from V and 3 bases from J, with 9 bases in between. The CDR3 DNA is TGCGCCAGCAGCCTGGGAGTTGCTAATGAAAAACTGTTTTTT. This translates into CASSLGVANEKLFF.

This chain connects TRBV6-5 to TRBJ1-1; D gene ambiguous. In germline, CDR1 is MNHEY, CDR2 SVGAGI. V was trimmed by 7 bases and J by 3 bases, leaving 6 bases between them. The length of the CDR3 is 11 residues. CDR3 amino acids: CASTGDTEAFF. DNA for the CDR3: TGTGCCAGCACCGGAGACACTGAAGCTTTCTTT.

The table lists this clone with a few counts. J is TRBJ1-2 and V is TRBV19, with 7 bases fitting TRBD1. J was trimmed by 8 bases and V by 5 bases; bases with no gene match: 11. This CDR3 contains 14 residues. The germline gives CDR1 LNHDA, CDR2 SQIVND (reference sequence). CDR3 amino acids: CASSGGTAVGGYTF. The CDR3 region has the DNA TGTGCCAGTAGTGGCGGGACAGCGGTCGGAGGCTACACCTTC.

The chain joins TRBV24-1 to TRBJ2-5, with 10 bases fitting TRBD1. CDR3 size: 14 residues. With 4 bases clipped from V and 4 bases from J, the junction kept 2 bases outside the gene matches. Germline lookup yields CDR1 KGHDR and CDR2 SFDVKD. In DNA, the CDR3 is TGTGCCACCAGTGAGACAGGGGGCGGAGAGACCCAGTACTTC. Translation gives CATSETGGGETQYF.

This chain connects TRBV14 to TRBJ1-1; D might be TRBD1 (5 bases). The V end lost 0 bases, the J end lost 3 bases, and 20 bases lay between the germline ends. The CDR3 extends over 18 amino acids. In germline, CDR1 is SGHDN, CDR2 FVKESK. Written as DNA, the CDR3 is TGTGCCAGCAGCCAAGACGGCAGGGAAACCGAGTCGGACACTGAAGCTTTCTTT. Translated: CASSQDGRETESDTEAFF. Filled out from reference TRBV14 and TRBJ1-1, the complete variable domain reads EAGVTQFPSHSVIEKGQTVTLRCDPISGHDNLYWYRRVMGKEIKFLLHFVKESKQDESGMPNNRFLAERTGGTYSTLKVQPAELEDSGVYFCASSQDGRETESDTEAFFGQGTRLTVV.

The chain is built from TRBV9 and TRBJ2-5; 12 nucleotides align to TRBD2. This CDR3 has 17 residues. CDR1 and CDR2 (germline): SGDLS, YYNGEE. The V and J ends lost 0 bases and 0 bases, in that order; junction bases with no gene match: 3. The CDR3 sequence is CASSVGGLAGNQETQYF. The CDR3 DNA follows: TGTGCCAGCAGCGTAGGAGGACTAGCGGGGAACCAAGAGACCCAGTACTTC.

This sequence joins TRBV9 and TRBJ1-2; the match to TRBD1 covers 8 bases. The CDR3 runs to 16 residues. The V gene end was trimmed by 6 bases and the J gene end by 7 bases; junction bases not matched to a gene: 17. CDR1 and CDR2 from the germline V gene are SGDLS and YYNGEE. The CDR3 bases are TGTGCCAGCAATCGGGATTCAGGACAGGGCTTCGGTGGCTACACCTTC. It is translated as CASNRDSGQGFGGYTF.

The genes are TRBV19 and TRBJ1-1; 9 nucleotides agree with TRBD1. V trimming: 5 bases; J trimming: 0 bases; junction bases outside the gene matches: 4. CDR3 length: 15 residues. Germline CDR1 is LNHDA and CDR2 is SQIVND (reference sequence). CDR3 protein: CASSVQGAMNTEAFF. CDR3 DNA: TGTGCCAGTAGTGTACAGGGGGCGATGAACACTGAAGCTTTCTTT.

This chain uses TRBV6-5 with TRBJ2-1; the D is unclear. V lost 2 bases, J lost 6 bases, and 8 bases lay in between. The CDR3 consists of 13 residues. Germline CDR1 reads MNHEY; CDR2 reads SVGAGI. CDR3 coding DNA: TGTGCCAGCAGTTACCCTGCGGTCAATGAGCAGTTCTTC. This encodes CASSYPAVNEQFF.

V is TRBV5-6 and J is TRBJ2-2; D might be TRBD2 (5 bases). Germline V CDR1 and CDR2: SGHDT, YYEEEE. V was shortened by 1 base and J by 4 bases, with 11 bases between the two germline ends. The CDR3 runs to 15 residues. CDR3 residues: CASSLRGAFTGELFF. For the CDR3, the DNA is TGTGCCAGCAGCTTGCGGGGAGCATTCACCGGGGAGCTGTTTTTT.

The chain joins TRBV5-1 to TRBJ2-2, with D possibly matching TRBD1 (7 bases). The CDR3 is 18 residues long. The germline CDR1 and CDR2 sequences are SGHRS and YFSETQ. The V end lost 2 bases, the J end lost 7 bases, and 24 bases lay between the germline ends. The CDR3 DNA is TGCGCCAGCAGCTTAAAAACAGGAGGGGGCACTTTAAACGGGGAGCTGTTTTTT. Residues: CASSLKTGGGTLNGELFF.

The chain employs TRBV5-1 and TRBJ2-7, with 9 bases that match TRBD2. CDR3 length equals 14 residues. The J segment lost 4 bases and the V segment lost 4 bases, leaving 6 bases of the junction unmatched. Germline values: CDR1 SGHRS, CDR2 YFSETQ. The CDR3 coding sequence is TGCGCCAGCAGCCGCGGCGGGGGGGCTTACGAGCAGTACTTC. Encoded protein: CASSRGGGAYEQYF.

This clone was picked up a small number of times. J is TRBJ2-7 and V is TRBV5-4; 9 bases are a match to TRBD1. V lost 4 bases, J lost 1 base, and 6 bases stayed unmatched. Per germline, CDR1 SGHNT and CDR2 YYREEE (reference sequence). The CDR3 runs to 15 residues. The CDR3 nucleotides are TGTGCCAGCAGCCCCGGGACAGGGATTTCCTACGAGCAGTACTTC. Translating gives CASSPGTGISYEQYF.

CDR3 in amino acids: CASSTDTWGGQPQHF. The CDR3 DNA follows: TGTGCCAGCAGCACTGATACTTGGGGGGGCCAGCCCCAGCATTTT. The chain combines TRBV6-2 or TRBV6-3 with TRBJ1-5; TRBD1 is a possible D gene (6 bases). There are 15 residues in the CDR3. V was shortened by 6 bases and J by 7 bases, with 19 bases between the two germline ends. The germline gives CDR1 MNHEY, CDR2 SVGEGT.

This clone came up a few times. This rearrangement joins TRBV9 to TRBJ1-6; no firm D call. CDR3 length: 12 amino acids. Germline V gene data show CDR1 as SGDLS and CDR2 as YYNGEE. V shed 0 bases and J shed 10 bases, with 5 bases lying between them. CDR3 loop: CASSVGESPLHF. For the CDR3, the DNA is TGTGCCAGCAGCGTAGGAGAATCACCCCTCCACTTT. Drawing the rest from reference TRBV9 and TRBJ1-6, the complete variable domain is DSGVTQTPKHLITATGQRVTLRCSPRSGDLSVYWYQQSLDQGLQFLIQYYNGEERAKGNILERFSAQQFPDLHSELNLSSLELGDSALYFCASSVGESPLHFGNGTRLTVT.

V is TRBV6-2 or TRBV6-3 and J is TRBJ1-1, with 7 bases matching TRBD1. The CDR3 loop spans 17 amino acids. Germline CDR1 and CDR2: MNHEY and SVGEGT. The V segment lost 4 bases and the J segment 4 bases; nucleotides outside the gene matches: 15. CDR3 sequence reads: CASSSTGAALSGTEAFF. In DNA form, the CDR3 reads TGTGCCAGCAGTTCAACAGGGGCCGCCCTATCCGGCACTGAAGCTTTCTTT.

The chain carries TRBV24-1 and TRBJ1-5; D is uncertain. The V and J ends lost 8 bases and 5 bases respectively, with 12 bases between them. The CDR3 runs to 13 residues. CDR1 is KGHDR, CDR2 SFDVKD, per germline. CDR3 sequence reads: CATTEREDQPQHF. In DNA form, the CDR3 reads TGTGCCACCACGGAGAGGGAGGATCAGCCCCAGCATTTT.

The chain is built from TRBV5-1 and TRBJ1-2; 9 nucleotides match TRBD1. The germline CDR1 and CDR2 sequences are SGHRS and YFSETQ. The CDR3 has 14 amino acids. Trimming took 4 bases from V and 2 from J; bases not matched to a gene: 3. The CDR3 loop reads CASSMGQGNYGYTF. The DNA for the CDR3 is TGCGCCAGCAGCATGGGACAGGGAAACTATGGCTACACCTTC.

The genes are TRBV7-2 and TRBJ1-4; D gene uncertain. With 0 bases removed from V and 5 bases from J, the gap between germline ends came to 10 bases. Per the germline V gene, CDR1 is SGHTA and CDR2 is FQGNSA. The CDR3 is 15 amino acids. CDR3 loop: CASSLASGLNEKLFF. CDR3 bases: TGTGCCAGCAGCTTAGCCAGCGGTCTAAATGAAAAACTGTTTTTT. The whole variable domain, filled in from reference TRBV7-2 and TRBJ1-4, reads GAGVSQSPSNKVTEKGKDVELRCDPISGHTALYWYRQSLGQGLEFLIYFQGNSAPDKSGLPSDRFSAERTGGSVSTLTIQRTQQEDSAVYLCASSLASGLNEKLFFGSGTQLSVL.

The CDR3 loop reads CASSLLAGGLTDTQYF. The CDR3 DNA reads as TGTGCCAGCAGCCTGTTAGCGGGGGGATTAACAGATACGCAGTATTTT. This chain joins TRBV7-6 and TRBJ2-3; 10 bases match TRBD2. The CDR3 runs to 16 residues. V was clipped by 5 bases and J by 3 bases; unmatched bases: 8. Germline CDR1 reads SGHVS; CDR2 reads FNYEAQ.

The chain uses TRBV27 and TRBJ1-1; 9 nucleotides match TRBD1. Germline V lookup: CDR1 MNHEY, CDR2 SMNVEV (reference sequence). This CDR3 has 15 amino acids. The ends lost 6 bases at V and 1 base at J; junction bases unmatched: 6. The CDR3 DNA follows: TGTGCCAGCAGCGAGCCGGGACAGGGGAACACTGAAGCTTTCTTT. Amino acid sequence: CASSEPGQGNTEAFF.

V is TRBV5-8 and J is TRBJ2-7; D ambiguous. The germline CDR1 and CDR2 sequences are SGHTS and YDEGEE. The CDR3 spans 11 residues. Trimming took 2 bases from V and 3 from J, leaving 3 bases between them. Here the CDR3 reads CASSFRYEQYF. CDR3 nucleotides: TGTGCCAGCAGCTTTCGCTACGAGCAGTACTTC.

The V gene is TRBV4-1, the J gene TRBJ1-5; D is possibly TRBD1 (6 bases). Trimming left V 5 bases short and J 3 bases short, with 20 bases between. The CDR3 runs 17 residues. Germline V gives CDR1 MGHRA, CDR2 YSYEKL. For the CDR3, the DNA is TGCGCCAGCAGCGAAAGACACTTCCGGGACAACAATCAGCCCCAGCATTTT. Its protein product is CASSERHFRDNNQPQHF.

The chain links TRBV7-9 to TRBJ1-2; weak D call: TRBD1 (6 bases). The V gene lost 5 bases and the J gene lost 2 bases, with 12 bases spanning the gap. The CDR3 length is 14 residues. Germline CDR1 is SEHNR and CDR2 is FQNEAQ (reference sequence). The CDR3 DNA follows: TGTGCCAGCAGCATAACAGGGACCAACTATGGCTACACCTTC. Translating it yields CASSITGTNYGYTF.

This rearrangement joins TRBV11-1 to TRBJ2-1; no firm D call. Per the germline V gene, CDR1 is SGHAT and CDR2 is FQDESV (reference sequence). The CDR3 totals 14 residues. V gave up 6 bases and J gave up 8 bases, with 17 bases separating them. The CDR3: CASSQVSRRHEQFF. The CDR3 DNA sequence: TGTGCCAGCAGTCAAGTCTCCCGCAGGCATGAGCAGTTCTTC.

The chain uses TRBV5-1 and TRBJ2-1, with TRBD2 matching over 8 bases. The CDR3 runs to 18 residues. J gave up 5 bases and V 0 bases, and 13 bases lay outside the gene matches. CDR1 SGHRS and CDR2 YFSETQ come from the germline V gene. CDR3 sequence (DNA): TGCGCCAGCAGCTTGGACCTTCTTTTAGCGGGGAGAAACAATGAGCAGTTCTTC. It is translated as CASSLDLLLAGRNNEQFF.

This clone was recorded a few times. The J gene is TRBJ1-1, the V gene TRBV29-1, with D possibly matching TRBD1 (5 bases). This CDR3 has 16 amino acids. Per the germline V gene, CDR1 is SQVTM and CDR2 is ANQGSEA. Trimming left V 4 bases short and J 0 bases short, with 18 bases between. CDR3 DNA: TGCAGCGTTGGAGAAACAGGTATTGGCGTGAACACTGAAGCTTTCTTT. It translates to CSVGETGIGVNTEAFF.